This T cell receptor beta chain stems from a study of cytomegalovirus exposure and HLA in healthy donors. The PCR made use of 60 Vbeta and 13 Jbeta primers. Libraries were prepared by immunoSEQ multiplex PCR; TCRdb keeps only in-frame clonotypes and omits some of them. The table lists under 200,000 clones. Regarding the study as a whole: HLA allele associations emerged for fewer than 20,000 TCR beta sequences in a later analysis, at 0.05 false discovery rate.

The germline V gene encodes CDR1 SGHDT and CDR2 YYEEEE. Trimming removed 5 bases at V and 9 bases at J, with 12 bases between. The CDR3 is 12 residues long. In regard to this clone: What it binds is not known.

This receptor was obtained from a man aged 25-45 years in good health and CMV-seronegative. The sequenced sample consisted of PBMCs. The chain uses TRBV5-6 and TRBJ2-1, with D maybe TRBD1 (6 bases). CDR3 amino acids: CASRQTGREQFF. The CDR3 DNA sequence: TGTGCCAGCAGGCAGACAGGACGTGAGCAGTTCTTC.